Below are 15 T cell receptor beta chains sequenced from a single sample in a study of human thymus T cells. Generated by immunoSEQ multiplex PCR, the TCRdb table keeps only in-frame clones and is missing some. The table has about 60,000 clones, 85% to 95% seen once; the top ten hold around 5.4%. The sample was blood. These TCRs come from a boy under two years old with a congenital heart defect but otherwise immunologically healthy.

The gene calls are TRBV7-2 and TRBJ1-4, with 9 nucleotides matching TRBD1. CDR1 and CDR2 (germline): SGHTA, FQGNSA. This CDR3 is built from 14 residues. With 5 bases clipped from V and 8 bases from J, the junction kept 6 bases outside the gene matches. CDR3 sequence (DNA): TGTGCCAGCAGCCCGGGACAGGGAGGGGAAAAACTGTTTTTT. Translated: CASSPGQGGEKLFF.

The CDR3 is CASSLRAYEQYF. CDR3 sequence (DNA): TGTGCCAGCAGTTTAAGGGCCTACGAGCAGTACTTC. The chain links TRBV28 to TRBJ2-7; unclear D gene. The V end was cut by 2 bases, the J end by 2 bases, with 4 bases between. CDR3 size: 12 residues. Germline CDR1 reads MDHEN; CDR2 reads SYDVKM.

This chain links TRBV7-2 with TRBJ2-5, with TRBD1 matching over 10 bases. Trimming took 0 bases from V and 0 from J; bases not matched to a gene: 7. From germline, CDR1 is SGHTA and CDR2 FQGNSA. CDR3 length: 18 residues. For the CDR3, the DNA is TGTGCCAGCAGCTTAGCTATTCCGGGACAGGGGTACCAAGAGACCCAGTACTTC. Amino acid sequence: CASSLAIPGQGYQETQYF.

The chain recombines TRBV27 with TRBJ2-4, with D maybe TRBD1 (6 bases). Germline CDR1 reads MNHEY; CDR2 reads SMNVEV (reference sequence). Trimming took off 5 bases at V and 0 bases at J, with 20 bases between the two ends. The CDR3 has 18 residues. The CDR3: CASSPGQLFLLAKNIQYF. The CDR3 nucleotides read TGTGCCAGCAGTCCAGGACAGCTATTTCTCCTAGCCAAAAACATTCAGTACTTC.

V usage is TRBV5-4 and J usage is TRBJ2-3; TRBD2 matches at 9 bases. V lost 4 bases to trimming and J lost 1 base; unmatched junction nucleotides: 10. This CDR3 comprises 17 residues. Per the germline V gene, CDR1 is SGHNT and CDR2 is YYREEE (reference sequence). The CDR3 DNA follows: TGTGCCAGCAGCCTGGGGGGACTAGCTGGGGGCACAGATACGCAGTATTTT. The encoded protein is CASSLGGLAGGTDTQYF.

This clone was found once. The V and J genes are TRBV7-8 and TRBJ2-3; 9 bases are a match to TRBD2. Trimming cost V 1 base and J 4 bases; bases outside gene matches: 9. Per the germline V gene, CDR1 is SGHVS and CDR2 is FQNEAQ. The CDR3 has 17 amino acids. The CDR3 coding sequence is TGTGCCAGCAGCTTAGGGATACCGGGACTAGCCCCAGATACGCAGTATTTT. Protein: CASSLGIPGLAPDTQYF.

This clone was seen once. V gene TRBV7-8 combines with J gene TRBJ2-2; a weak D match, TRBD2 (5 bases). This CDR3 region has 16 residues. Trimming cost V 4 bases and J 3 bases, with 15 bases left between them. The V gene's germline CDR1 is SGHVS and CDR2 FQNEAQ. CDR3 DNA: TGTGCCAGCAGCTCACCTCCCGAACTAGACACCGGGGAGCTGTTTTTT. This codes for CASSSPPELDTGELFF.

The V and J genes are TRBV2 and TRBJ2-3; D call uncertain. V was trimmed by 7 bases and J by 6 bases, leaving 11 bases between them. Germline loops: CDR1 SNHLY, CDR2 FYNNEI. This CDR3 region has 12 residues. The CDR3 protein is CASTWSHDTQYF. Written as DNA, the CDR3 is TGTGCCAGCACCTGGAGTCACGATACGCAGTATTTT.

This clone was recorded only once. The V gene is TRBV7-9, the J gene TRBJ2-2; either TRBD1 or TRBD2 may supply D (5 bases each). Trimming removed 4 bases from V and 8 bases from J, with 11 bases in between. The CDR3 spans 13 residues. Germline V gene lookup returns CDR1 SEHNR and CDR2 FQNEAQ (reference sequence). The CDR3: CASSYGTSGELFF. CDR3 coding DNA: TGTGCCAGCAGCTACGGGACCTCGGGGGAGCTGTTTTTT.

This clone appeared once. The V and J genes are TRBV28 and TRBJ1-5, with D unclear. The CDR3 spans 13 residues. V shed 3 bases and J shed 7 bases, with 10 bases lying between them. CDR1 and CDR2 from the germline V gene are MDHEN and SYDVKM. The DNA of the CDR3 is TGTGCCAGCAGTTTCAGGTTCGGCCAGCCCCAGCATTTT. It translates to CASSFRFGQPQHF.

The gene calls are TRBV28 and TRBJ2-7; unclear D gene. V lost 6 bases to trimming and J lost 4 bases, with 13 bases between them. Germline CDR1 is MDHEN and CDR2 is SYDVKM. The CDR3 runs to 13 residues. CDR3 residues: CASSSTIPYEQYF. As DNA, the CDR3 is TGTGCCAGCAGCTCTACCATACCATACGAGCAGTACTTC. Full variable domain (outside the CDR3, taken from reference TRBV28 and TRBJ2-7): DVKVTQSSRYLVKRTGEKVFLECVQDMDHENMFWYRQDPGLGLRLIYFSYDVKMKEKGDIPEGYSVSREKKERFSLILESASTNQTSMYLCASSSTIPYEQYFGPGTRLTVT.

The rearrangement joins TRBV5-6 to TRBJ2-3; D might be TRBD2 (6 bases). Germline loops: CDR1 SGHDT, CDR2 YYEEEE. V was clipped by 4 bases and J by 8 bases, with 8 bases between them. This CDR3 has 11 residues. For the CDR3, the DNA is TGTGCCAGCAGCCAGGGAGGTACGCAGTATTTT. Its translation: CASSQGGTQYF.

The CDR3 spells CASSGPSDPEQFF. CDR3 in DNA: TGTGCCAGCAGCGGCCCTAGCGATCCTGAGCAGTTCTTC. The chain carries TRBV5-6 and TRBJ2-1; perhaps TRBD2 as D (6 bases). The V end lost 4 bases, the J end lost 9 bases, and 14 bases lay between the germline ends. Germline loops: CDR1 SGHDT, CDR2 YYEEEE. This CDR3 has 13 residues.

This chain connects TRBV7-6 to TRBJ2-5; TRBD2 might be the D (5 bases). Per germline, CDR1 SGHVS and CDR2 FNYEAQ. The V and J ends lost 3 bases and 5 bases respectively, with 10 bases between them. This CDR3 spans 13 amino acids. This chain's CDR3 is CASSFGRGETQYF. Here the CDR3 DNA reads TGTGCCAGCAGCTTTGGCAGAGGGGAGACCCAGTACTTC.

The genes are TRBV11-2 and TRBJ2-1; D ambiguous. The CDR3 sequence is 13 residues long. Trimming pared 0 bases from V and 2 bases from J, leaving 2 bases between. Germline values: CDR1 SGHAT, CDR2 FQNNGV. CDR3 sequence: CASSLDPYNEQFF. Written as DNA, the CDR3 is TGTGCCAGCAGCTTAGACCCCTACAATGAGCAGTTCTTC.